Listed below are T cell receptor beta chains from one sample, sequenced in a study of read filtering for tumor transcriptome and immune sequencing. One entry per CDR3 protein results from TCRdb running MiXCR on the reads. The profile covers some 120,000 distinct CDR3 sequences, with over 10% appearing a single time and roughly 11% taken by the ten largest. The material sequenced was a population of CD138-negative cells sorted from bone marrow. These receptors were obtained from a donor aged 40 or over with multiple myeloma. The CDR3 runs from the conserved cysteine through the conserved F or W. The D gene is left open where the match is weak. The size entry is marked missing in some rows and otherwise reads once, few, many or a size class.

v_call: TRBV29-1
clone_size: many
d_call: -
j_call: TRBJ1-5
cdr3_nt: TGCAGCGTTGTAGTGGTGGGAGCGGGGCATCAGCCCCAGCATTTT
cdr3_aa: CSVVVVGAGHQPQHF

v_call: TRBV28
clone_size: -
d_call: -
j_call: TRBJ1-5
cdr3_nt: TGTGCCAGCAGTTTAGAGGGGAGCAATCAGCCCCAGCATTTT
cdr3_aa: CASSLEGSNQPQHF

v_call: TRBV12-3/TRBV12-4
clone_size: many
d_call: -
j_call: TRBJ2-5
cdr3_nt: TGTGCCAGCGCAACTAGTGAAGAGACCCAGTACTTC
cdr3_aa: CASATSEETQYF

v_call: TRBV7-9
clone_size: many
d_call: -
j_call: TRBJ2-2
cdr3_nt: TGTGCCACCCCAGGCTGGGGAGGAAACACCGGGGAGCTGTTTTTT
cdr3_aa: CATPGWGGNTGELFF

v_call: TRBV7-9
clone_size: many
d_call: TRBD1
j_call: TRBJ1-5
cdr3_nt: TGTGCCAGCAGCTCAGGGACAGTCAATCAGCCCCAGCATTTT
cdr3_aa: CASSSGTVNQPQHF

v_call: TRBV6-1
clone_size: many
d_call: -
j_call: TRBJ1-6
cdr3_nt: TGTGCCAGCAGTCCGGGCCGGATGGATTCACCCCTCCACTTT
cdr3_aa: CASSPGRMDSPLHF

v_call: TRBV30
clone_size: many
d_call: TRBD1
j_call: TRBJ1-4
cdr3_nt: TGTGCCTGGACCATAGGGGCAGGGGGAACGGAAAAACTGTTTTTT
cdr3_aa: CAWTIGAGGTEKLFF

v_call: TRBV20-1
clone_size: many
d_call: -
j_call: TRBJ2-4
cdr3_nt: TGCAGTGCTAGCTCGGCAGAACTAGCCAAAAACATTCAGTACTTC
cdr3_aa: CSASSAELAKNIQYF

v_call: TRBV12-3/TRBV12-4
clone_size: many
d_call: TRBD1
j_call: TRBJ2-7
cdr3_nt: TGTGCCAGCAGCTCACCCCGGGACAGCCACTACGAGCAGTACTTC
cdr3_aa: CASSSPRDSHYEQYF

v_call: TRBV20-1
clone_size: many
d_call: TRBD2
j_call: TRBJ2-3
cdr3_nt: TGCAGTGCTAGAGATTCAAGCGGGAGCTCCGTAGATACGCAGTATTTT
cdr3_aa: CSARDSSGSSVDTQYF

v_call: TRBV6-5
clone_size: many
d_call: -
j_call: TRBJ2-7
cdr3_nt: TGTGCCAGCAGTTACGGGACAAACCGGGAGCAGTACTTC
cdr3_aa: CASSYGTNREQYF

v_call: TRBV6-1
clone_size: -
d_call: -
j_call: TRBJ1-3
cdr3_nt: TGTGCCAGCAGGGTTTCGGGAAACACCATATATTTT
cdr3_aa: CASRVSGNTIYF

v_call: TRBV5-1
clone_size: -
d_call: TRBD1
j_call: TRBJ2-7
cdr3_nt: TGCGCCAGCAGCTTGGGACCGGGACAGAGCTACGAGCAGTACTTC
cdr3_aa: CASSLGPGQSYEQYF

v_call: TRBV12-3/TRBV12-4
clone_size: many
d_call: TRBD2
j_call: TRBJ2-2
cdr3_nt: TGTGCCAGCAGTTTTTCAGCGGGGGACACCGGGGAGCTGTTTTTT
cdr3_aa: CASSFSAGDTGELFF

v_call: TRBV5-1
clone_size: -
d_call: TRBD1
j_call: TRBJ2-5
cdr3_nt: TGCGCCAGCAGCCAGGGAGTTAAGGACAGGGGTAAGACCCAGTACTTC
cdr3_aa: CASSQGVKDRGKTQYF

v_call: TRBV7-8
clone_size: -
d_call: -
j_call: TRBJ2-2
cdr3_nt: TGTGCCAGCAGCCCCACCTTCGAGGGGACGATACTAACTGGGGAGCTGTTTTTT
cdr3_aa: CASSPTFEGTILTGELFF

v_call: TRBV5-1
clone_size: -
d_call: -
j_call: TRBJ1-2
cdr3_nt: TGCGCCAGCAGCTCCGATCCCCGTACCTCATATGGCTACACCTTC
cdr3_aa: CASSSDPRTSYGYTF

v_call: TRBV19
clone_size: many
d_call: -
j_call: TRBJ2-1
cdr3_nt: TGTGCCAGTAGTGAGGGAAGTCGGTACAATGAGTGGCAGTTCTTC
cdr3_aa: CASSEGSRYNEWQFF

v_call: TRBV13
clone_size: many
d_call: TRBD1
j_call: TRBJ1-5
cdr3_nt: TGTGCCAGCAGCACCCGGACAGGGGGTGTGAATAGCAATCAGCCCCAGCATTTT
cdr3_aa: CASSTRTGGVNSNQPQHF

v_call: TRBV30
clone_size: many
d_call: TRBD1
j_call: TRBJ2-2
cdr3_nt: TGTGCCTGCAGACGACAGGGTTCGACCGGGGAGCTGTTTTTT
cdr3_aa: CACRRQGSTGELFF

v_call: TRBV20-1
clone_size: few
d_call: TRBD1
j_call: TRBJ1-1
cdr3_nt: TGCAGTGCAGGGGGACAGGGGGCGAACACTGAAGCTTTCTTT
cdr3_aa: CSAGGQGANTEAFF

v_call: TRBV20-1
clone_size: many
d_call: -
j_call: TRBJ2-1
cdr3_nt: TGCAGTGCTCCGGGGGGCCCGATCCTTGAGCAGTTCTTC
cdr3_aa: CSAPGGPILEQFF

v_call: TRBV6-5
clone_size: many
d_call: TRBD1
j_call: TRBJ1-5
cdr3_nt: TGTGCCAGCAGTCCGACCGGACAGGCAAATAGCAATCAGCCCCAGCATTTT
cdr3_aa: CASSPTGQANSNQPQHF

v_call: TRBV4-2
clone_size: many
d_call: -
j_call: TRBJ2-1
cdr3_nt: TGTGCCAGCAGCCCCCGTGGAGACCAGTGGTCCTACAATGAGCAGTTCTTC
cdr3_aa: CASSPRGDQWSYNEQFF

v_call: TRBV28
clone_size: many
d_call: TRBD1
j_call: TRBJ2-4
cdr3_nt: TGTGCCAGCAGTTCAGCTACAGGGGGTCCCAAAAACATTCAGTACTTC
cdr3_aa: CASSSATGGPKNIQYF

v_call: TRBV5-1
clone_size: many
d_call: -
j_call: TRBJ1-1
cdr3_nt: TGCGCCAGCATGCCTGCGGGAGATACTGAAGCTTTCTTT
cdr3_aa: CASMPAGDTEAFF

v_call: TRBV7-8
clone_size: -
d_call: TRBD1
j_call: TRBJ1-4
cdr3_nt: TGTGCCAGCAGCCAACGACAGGGGGCTGGTGAAAAACTGCTTTTT
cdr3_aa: CASSQRQGAGEKLLF

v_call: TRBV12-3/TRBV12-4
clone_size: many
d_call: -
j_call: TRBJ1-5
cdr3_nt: TGTGCCAGCAGTTTAGGGCAGGGGCCCCAGCATTTT
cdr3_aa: CASSLGQGPQHF

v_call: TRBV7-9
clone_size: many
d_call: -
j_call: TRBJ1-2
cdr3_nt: TGTGCCAGCAGCTTAGATTATCCGGGACCGTTGGATGTTTCTTCTGGCTACACCTTC
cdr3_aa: CASSLDYPGPLDVSSGYTF

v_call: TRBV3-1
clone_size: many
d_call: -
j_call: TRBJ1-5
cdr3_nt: TGTGCCAGCAGCCAAGTGGGGGGTGGCCAGCCCCAGCATTTT
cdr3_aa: CASSQVGGGQPQHF

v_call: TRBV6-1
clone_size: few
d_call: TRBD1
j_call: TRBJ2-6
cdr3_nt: TGTGCCAGCAGGGGAGGACAGGGCACGATTGGGGCCAACGTCCCGACTTTC
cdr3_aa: CASRGGQGTIGANVPTF

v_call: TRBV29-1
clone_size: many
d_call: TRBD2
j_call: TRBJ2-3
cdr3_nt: TGCAGCGTTGAAGACCTAGCGGACACAGATACGCAGTATTTT
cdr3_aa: CSVEDLADTDTQYF

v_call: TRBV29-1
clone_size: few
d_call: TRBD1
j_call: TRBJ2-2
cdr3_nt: TGCAGCGTTGAAGCCAGGGGGAGGGAGCTGTTTTTT
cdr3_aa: CSVEARGRELFF

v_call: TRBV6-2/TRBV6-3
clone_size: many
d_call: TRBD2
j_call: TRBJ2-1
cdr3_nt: TGTGCCAGCAGTCTCGGACTAGCGGGGGGCCTCTCCTACAATGAGCAGTTCTTC
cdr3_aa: CASSLGLAGGLSYNEQFF

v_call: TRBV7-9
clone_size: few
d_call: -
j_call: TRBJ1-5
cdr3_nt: TGTGCCAGCAGCTTAACAGGGTATGATCAGCCCCAGCATTTT
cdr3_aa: CASSLTGYDQPQHF

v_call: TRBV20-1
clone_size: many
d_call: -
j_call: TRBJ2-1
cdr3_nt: TGCAGTGCTAGAATGACGAGGAATGAGCAGTTCTTC
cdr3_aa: CSARMTRNEQFF

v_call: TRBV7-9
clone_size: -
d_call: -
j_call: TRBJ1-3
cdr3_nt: TGTGCCAGCAGCTTACAGGGACTTGCTGGAAACACCATATATTTT
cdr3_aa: CASSLQGLAGNTIYF

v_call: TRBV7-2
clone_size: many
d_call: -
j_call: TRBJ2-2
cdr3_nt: TGTGCCAGCAGCTTGGACCGAAACACCGGGGAGCTGTTTTTT
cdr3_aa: CASSLDRNTGELFF

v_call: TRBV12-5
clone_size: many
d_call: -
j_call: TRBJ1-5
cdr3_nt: TGTGCTAGTGGTTCGGGAGGCCAGCCCCAGCATTTT
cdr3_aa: CASGSGGQPQHF

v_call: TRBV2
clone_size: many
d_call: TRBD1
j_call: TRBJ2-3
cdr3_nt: TGTGCCAGCAGTCTACAGGGGGCGACAGATACGCAGTATTTT
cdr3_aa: CASSLQGATDTQYF

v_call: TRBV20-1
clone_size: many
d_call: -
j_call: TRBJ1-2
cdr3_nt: TGCAGTGCTAGAGATACTGCCACCTTC
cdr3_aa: CSARDTATF

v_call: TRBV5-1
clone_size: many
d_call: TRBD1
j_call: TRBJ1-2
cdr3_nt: TGCGCCAGCAGCTTTGGAGGGGGCGGTAACTATGGCTACACCTTC
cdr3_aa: CASSFGGGGNYGYTF

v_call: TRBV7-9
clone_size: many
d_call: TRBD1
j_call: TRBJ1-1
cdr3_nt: TGTGCCAGCAGACAGGGGGCTCACACTGAAGCTTTCTTT
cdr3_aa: CASRQGAHTEAFF

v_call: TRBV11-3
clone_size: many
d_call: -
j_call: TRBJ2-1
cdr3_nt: TGTGCCAGCAAAAAGGGGGGGCTATACAATGAGCAGTTCTTC
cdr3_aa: CASKKGGLYNEQFF

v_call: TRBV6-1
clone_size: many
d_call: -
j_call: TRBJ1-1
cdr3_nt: TGTGCCACCCGGGACGGAACAAACACTGAAGCTTTCTTT
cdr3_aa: CATRDGTNTEAFF

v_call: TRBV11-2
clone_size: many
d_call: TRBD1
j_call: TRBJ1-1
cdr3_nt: TGTGCCAGCAGCTTTGGAACAGGGGGCTTATACACTGAAGCTTTCTTT
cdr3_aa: CASSFGTGGLYTEAFF

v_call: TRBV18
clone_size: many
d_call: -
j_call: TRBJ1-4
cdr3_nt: TGTGCCAGCTCACCAGCGGAAAAACTGTTTTTT
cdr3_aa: CASSPAEKLFF

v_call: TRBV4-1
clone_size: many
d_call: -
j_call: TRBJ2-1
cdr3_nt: TGCGCCAGCAGCTTATACGAAGGGTCTAGCAGCTACAATGAGCAGTTCTTC
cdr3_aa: CASSLYEGSSSYNEQFF

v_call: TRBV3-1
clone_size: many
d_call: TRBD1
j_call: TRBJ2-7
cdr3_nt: TGTGCCAGCAGCTCCTCCGGGACAGGGGGTCACGAGCAGTACTTC
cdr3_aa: CASSSSGTGGHEQYF

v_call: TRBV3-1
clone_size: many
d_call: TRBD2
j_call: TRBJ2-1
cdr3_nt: TGTGCCAGCAGCCAAGATGGAGCGGGGGGGCCTTACAATGAGCAGTTCTTC
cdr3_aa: CASSQDGAGGPYNEQFF

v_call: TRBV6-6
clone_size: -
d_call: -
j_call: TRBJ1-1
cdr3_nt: TGTGCCAGCAGTCGAGGGGCTGAAGCTTTCTTT
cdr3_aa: CASSRGAEAFF

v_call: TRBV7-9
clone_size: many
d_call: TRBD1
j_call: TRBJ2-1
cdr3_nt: TGTGCCAGCAGCTTAACACAGGGGGCATCGGTGCAGTTCTTC
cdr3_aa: CASSLTQGASVQFF

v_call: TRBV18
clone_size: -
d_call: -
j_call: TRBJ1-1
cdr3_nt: TGTGCCAGCTCACCACGGATTCTAGGGACCGACCACACTGAAGCTTTCTTT
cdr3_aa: CASSPRILGTDHTEAFF

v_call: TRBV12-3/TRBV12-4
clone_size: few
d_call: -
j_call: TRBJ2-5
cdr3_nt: TGTGCCAGCAGTTTCTCGCAGAGCCAAGAGACCCAGTACTTC
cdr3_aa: CASSFSQSQETQYF

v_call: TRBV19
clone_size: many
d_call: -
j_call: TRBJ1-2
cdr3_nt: TGTGCCAGTAACCCCGGGACGGCAAACTATGGCTACACCTTC
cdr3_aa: CASNPGTANYGYTF

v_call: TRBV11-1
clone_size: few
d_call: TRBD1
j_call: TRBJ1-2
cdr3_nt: TGTGCCAGCAGCCAACTAACAGGGGAAGGAGGCTACACCTTC
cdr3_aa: CASSQLTGEGGYTF

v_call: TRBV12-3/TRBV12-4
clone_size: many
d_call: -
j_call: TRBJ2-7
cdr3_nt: TGTGCCAGCAGCGGAGGATGGTCCTACGAGCAGTACTTC
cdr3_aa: CASSGGWSYEQYF

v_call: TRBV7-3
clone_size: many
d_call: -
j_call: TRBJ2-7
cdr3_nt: TGTGCCAGCAGCGCTAACCCACGGGGCGAGCAGTACTTC
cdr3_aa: CASSANPRGEQYF